This TCR beta chain was captured by sequencing in a study of shared clonotypes between healthy human individuals. Study at large: A couple of women and a few men aged 18 to 49 served as donors. Three plates each covered CD4 naive and memory; CD8 naive two, CD8 memory one.

The table came from immunoSEQ multiplex PCR; TCRdb's copy has only in-frame clones and leaves some out. The sample carries about 2.5 million clones, around 92% recorded once. CDR1 SGHAT and CDR2 FQNNGV come from the germline V gene. Trimming removed 1 base at V and 4 bases at J, with 8 bases between. CDR3 length: 13 amino acids. Findings of the study overall: In the sorted subsets, rarefaction showed sequencing was incomplete despite large depth.

To note about this clone: Its target is unknown. This specimen includes other DNA sequences encoding the same CDR3.

The investigators split CD4+ cells into a CD45RA+ naive subset and a CD45RA-negative memory subset. Source material: naive CD4+ T cells from PBMCs. Subset here: CD45RA+ positively selected. V gene TRBV11-2 combines with J gene TRBJ2-7, with a possible D match to TRBD1 (5 bases). This clonotype was obtained from a man aged 18-30 years in good health. Some clones in this sample may be carry-over from other donors' samples. The chain's CDR3 is CASSLGQRYEQYF. The CDR3 region has the DNA TGTGCCAGCAGCTTAGGACAGAGATACGAGCAGTACTTC.